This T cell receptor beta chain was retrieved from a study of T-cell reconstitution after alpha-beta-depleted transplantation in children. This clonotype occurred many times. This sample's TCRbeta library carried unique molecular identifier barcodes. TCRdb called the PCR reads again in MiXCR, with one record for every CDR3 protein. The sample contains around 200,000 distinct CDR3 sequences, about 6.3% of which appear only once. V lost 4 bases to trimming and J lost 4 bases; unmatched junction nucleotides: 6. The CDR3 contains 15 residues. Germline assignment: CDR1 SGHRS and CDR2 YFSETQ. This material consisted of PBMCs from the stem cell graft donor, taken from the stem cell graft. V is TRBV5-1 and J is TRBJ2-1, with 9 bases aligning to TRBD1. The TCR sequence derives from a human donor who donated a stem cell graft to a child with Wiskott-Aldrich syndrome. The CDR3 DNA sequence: TGCGCCAGCAGCCCAGGACAGGGGCTATACAATGAGCAGTTCTTC. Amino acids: CASSPGQGLYNEQFF.